This T cell receptor beta chain comes out of a study of PD-1 blockade in mismatch repair-deficient tumors. Germline V lookup: CDR1 MNHNS, CDR2 SASEGT. The ends lost 1 base at V and 1 base at J; junction bases unmatched: 0. The CDR3 loop spans 15 amino acids. Method: immunoSEQ multiplex PCR; TCRdb's copy keeps in-frame clones and lacks some. This table has about 24,000 clones, about 83% appearing once. The genes are TRBV6-1 and TRBJ2-3, with 9 positions matching TRBD2. This specimen consisted of peripheral blood, obtained 12 weeks after starting pembrolizumab. This TCR derives from an adult with mismatch repair-deficient cancer. The CDR3 DNA is TGTGCCAGCAGTGAAGTAGCGGGAGGCACAGATACGCAGTATTTT. Amino acids: CASSEVAGGTDTQYF.